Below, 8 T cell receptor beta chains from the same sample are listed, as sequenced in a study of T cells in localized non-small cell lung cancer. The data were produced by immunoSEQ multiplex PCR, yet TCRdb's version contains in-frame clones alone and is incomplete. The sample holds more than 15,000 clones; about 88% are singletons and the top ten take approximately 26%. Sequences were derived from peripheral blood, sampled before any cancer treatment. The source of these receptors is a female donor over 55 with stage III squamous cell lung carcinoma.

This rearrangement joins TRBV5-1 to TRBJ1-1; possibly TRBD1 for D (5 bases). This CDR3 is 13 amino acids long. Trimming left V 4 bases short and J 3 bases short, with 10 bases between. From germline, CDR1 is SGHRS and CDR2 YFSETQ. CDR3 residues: CASSMGVDTEAFF. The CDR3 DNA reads TGCGCCAGCAGCATGGGGGTGGACACTGAAGCTTTCTTT.

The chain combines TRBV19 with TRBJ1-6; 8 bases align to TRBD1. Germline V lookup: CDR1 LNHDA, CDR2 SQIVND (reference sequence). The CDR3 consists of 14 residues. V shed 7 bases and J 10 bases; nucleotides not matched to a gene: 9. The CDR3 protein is CASNPDRGESPLHF. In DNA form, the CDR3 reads TGTGCCAGTAACCCTGACAGGGGCGAGTCACCCCTCCACTTT.

The CDR3 loop reads CASSLAGGETQYF. The CDR3 DNA is TGTGCCAGCAGCTTAGCAGGGGGAGAGACCCAGTACTTC. The chain recombines TRBV7-9 with TRBJ2-5, with D maybe TRBD1 (6 bases). V lost 0 bases, J lost 4 bases, and 6 bases lay in between. Germline CDR1 SEHNR, CDR2 FQNEAQ (reference sequence). This CDR3 has 13 residues.

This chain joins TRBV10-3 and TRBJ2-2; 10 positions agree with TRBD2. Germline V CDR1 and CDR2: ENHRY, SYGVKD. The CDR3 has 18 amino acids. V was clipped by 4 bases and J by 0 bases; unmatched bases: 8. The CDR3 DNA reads TGTGCCATCAGTGGGTTAGCGGGGGGTCTCGCGAACACCGGGGAGCTGTTTTTT. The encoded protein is CAISGLAGGLANTGELFF.

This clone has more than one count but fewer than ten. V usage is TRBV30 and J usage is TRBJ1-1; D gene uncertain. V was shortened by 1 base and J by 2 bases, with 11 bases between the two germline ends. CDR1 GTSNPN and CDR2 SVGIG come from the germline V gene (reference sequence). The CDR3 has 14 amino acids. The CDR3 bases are TGTGCCTGGAGTGCCCTGACACCCAACACTGAAGCTTTCTTT. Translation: CAWSALTPNTEAFF.

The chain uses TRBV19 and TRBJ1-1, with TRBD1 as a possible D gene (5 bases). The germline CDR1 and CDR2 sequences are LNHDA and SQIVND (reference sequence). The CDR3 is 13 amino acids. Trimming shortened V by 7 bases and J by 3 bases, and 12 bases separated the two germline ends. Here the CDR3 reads CASTPRGYTEAFF. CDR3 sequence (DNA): TGTGCCAGTACCCCAAGGGGATACACTGAAGCTTTCTTT.

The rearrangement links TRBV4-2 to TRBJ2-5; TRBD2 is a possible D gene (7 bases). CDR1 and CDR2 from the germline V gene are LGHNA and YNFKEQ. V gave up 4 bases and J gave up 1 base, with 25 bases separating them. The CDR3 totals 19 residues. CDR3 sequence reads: CASSRYVGAGVSIQETQYF. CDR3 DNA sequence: TGTGCCAGCAGCCGCTACGTGGGGGCGGGAGTTTCCATCCAAGAGACCCAGTACTTC.

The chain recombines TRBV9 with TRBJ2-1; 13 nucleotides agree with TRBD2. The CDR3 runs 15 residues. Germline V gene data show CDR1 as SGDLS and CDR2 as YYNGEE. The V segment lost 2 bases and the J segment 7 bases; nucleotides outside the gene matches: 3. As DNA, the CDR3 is TGTGCCAGCAGCGTCACTAGCGGGGGGGCGAATGAGCAGTTCTTC. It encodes CASSVTSGGANEQFF.